This T cell receptor beta chain was sequenced for a study of control samples from healthy donors and cancer patients. Method: immunoSEQ multiplex PCR; TCRdb's copy keeps in-frame clones and lacks some. The top ten clones hold 5% to 8% of a sample with about 410,000 clones, more than 80% of them seen once. The germline V gene encodes CDR1 SGHRS and CDR2 YFSETQ. J was trimmed by 1 base and V by 0 bases; bases with no gene match: 9. The CDR3 is made up of 18 amino acids. The sample consisted of PBMCs. The TCR was taken from a man aged 35 to 55 with head and neck cancer. J is TRBJ1-3 and V is TRBV5-1; 8 bases map to TRBD1. The DNA for the CDR3 is TGCGCCAGCAGCTTGGAAGGGACAGGAAGGGGATCTGGAAACACCATATATTTT. This codes for CASSLEGTGRGSGNTIYF.